These 22 T cell receptor beta chains were sequenced from one sample in a study of control samples from healthy donors and cancer patients. This table comes from immunoSEQ multiplex PCR, and its TCRdb copy is limited to in-frame clones, with some not included. Of approximately 140,000 clones detected, approximately 93% appear once; the ten largest clones hold around 5.4%. Sequencing input: blood. These receptor sequences come from a man younger than 35 in good health.

The chain has TRBV10-3 and TRBJ1-5; 7 bases map to TRBD1. With V trimmed by 5 bases and J by 4 bases, 5 bases remained unmatched. From germline, CDR1 is ENHRY and CDR2 SYGVKD. The CDR3 runs 14 residues. CDR3 nucleotide sequence: TGTGCCATCAGTAGACAGGGCCATAATCAGCCCCAGCATTTT. Translated: CAISRQGHNQPQHF.

J is TRBJ2-7 and V is TRBV7-8, with D unclear. V gave up 3 bases and J gave up 6 bases, with 12 bases separating them. This CDR3 is built from 13 residues. CDR1 and CDR2 from the germline V gene are SGHVS and FQNEAQ. This CDR3 is CASSFRLPAEQYF. CDR3 DNA sequence: TGTGCCAGCAGCTTCCGACTCCCCGCCGAGCAGTACTTC.

This rearrangement joins TRBV19 to TRBJ2-7; TRBD2 agrees at 14 bases. After removal of 9 bases from V and 3 bases from J, the junction contained 10 bases not matched to a gene. The CDR3 contains 16 residues. Per the germline V gene, CDR1 is LNHDA and CDR2 is SQIVND (reference sequence). CDR3 loop: CASGAGLAGVGYEQYF. The CDR3 coding sequence is TGTGCCAGCGGGGCGGGACTAGCGGGAGTGGGCTACGAGCAGTACTTC.

The CDR3 region has the DNA TGTGCCAGCAGCTTAGATCCAGGGAGCGATGGCTACACCTTC. As protein: CASSLDPGSDGYTF. This sequence joins TRBV11-2 and TRBJ1-2; TRBD1 might be the D (5 bases). Deletions cut 0 bases from V and 6 bases from J, with 11 bases between. The germline CDR1 and CDR2 sequences are SGHAT and FQNNGV. The CDR3 is 14 amino acids.

The chain employs TRBV19 and TRBJ2-5, with D possibly TRBD2 on 5 matching bases. Germline V lookup: CDR1 LNHDA, CDR2 SQIVND (reference sequence). The CDR3 loop spans 14 amino acids. With 0 bases removed from V and 5 bases from J, the gap between germline ends came to 10 bases. The CDR3 sequence is CASSIDRAAETQYF. For the CDR3, the DNA is TGTGCCAGTAGTATAGATCGAGCGGCGGAGACCCAGTACTTC.

The chain carries TRBV30 and TRBJ1-1; D is uncertain. Trimming left V 1 base short and J 2 bases short, with 5 bases between. The germline V gene encodes CDR1 GTSNPN and CDR2 SVGIG (reference sequence). This CDR3 spans 12 amino acids. CDR3 coding DNA: TGTGCCTGGAGTGGTGGTAACACTGAAGCTTTCTTT. Protein sequence: CAWSGGNTEAFF.

The V call is TRBV27, the J call TRBJ2-7; no firm D call. Germline CDR1 is MNHEY and CDR2 is SMNVEV (reference sequence). This CDR3 is built from 14 residues. V was pared by 2 bases and J by 2 bases, with 10 bases between. CDR3 residues: CASSLIGSAYEQYF. The CDR3 DNA sequence: TGTGCCAGCAGTTTAATTGGTAGTGCCTACGAGCAGTACTTC.

To note about this clone: Other DNA variants within this sample encode the same CDR3. In DNA, the CDR3 is TGTGCCAGTAGTATGGGCCGGAACACTGAAGCTTTCTTT. Its protein product is CASSMGRNTEAFF. The J gene is TRBJ1-1, the V gene TRBV19; no clear D gene. Germline V gene data show CDR1 as LNHDA and CDR2 as SQIVND (reference sequence). This CDR3 comprises 13 residues. V gave up 3 bases and J gave up 1 base, with 6 bases separating them. Drawing the rest from reference TRBV19 and TRBJ1-1, the complete variable domain is DGGITQSPKYLFRKEGQNVTLSCEQNLNHDAMYWYRQDPGQGLRLIYYSQIVNDFQKGDIAEGYSVSREKKESFPLTVTSAQKNPTAFYLCASSMGRNTEAFFGQGTRLTVV.

This clone was recorded only once. The chain carries TRBV27 and TRBJ1-1, with 7 bases identical to TRBD1. After removal of 4 bases from V and 6 bases from J, the junction contained 11 bases not matched to a gene. From germline, CDR1 is MNHEY and CDR2 SMNVEV (reference sequence). This CDR3 has 15 residues. The CDR3: CASSSTGAADAEAFF. Here the CDR3 DNA reads TGTGCCAGCAGTTCTACAGGGGCCGCCGACGCTGAAGCTTTCTTT.

The chain recombines TRBV30 with TRBJ1-6; D remains ambiguous. Trimming shortened V by 2 bases and J by 9 bases, and 11 bases separated the two germline ends. Germline CDR1 is GTSNPN and CDR2 is SVGIG (reference sequence). This CDR3 has 13 amino acids. CDR3 bases: TGTGCCTGGAGTCTTATGGCCCGTTCACCCCTCCACTTT. It yields the protein CAWSLMARSPLHF.

The rearrangement uses TRBV5-1 and TRBJ2-3; the D is unclear. Trimming removed 5 bases at V and 0 bases at J, with 10 bases between. Germline V gene sequence: CDR1 SGHRS, CDR2 YFSETQ. The CDR3 totals 14 residues. CDR3 DNA: TGCGCCAGCAGACCCATCTCTAGCACAGATACGCAGTATTTT. It codes for CASRPISSTDTQYF. Combining the CDR3 with reference TRBV5-1 and TRBJ2-3 gives the whole variable domain KAGVTQTPRYLIKTRGQQVTLSCSPISGHRSVSWYQQTPGQGLQFLFEYFSETQRNKGNFPGRFSGRQFSNSRSEMNVSTLELGDSALYLCASRPISSTDTQYFGPGTRLTVL.

The CDR3 bases are TGTGCCAGCAGTTCGGGCAGGGGAATCTATGGCTACACCTTC. Its translation: CASSSGRGIYGYTF. The chain has TRBV7-2 and TRBJ1-2, with D possibly being TRBD1 (6 bases). Germline lookup yields CDR1 SGHTA and CDR2 FQGNSA. The CDR3 loop spans 14 amino acids. With 6 bases removed from V and 4 bases from J, the gap between germline ends came to 15 bases.

The J gene is TRBJ1-1, the V gene TRBV29-1; TRBD1 might be the D (6 bases). Germline V lookup: CDR1 SQVTM, CDR2 ANQGSEA. The CDR3 is made up of 15 amino acids. V was pared by 4 bases and J by 1 base, with 16 bases between. The CDR3 sequence: CSVVGTGGPNTEAFF. DNA of the CDR3: TGCAGCGTTGTAGGGACGGGGGGGCCGAACACTGAAGCTTTCTTT.

This chain connects TRBV6-6 to TRBJ2-3, with D possibly being TRBD1 (7 bases). The CDR3 sequence is 15 residues long. V lost 5 bases and J lost 1, with 13 bases in between. CDR1 and CDR2 from the germline V gene are MNHNY and SVGAGI (reference sequence). For the CDR3, the DNA is TGTGCCAGCAGTGAGGCGGGACAGCGCACAGATACGCAGTATTTT. Its translation: CASSEAGQRTDTQYF.

The rearrangement joins TRBV10-3 to TRBJ1-3; D call uncertain. Trimming pared 10 bases from V and 1 base from J, leaving 11 bases between. CDR1 and CDR2 from the germline V gene are ENHRY and SYGVKD. The CDR3 covers 13 residues. CDR3 DNA: TGTGCCAGCCAAGGGCGATCTGGAAACACCATATATTTT. Amino acids: CASQGRSGNTIYF.

This rearrangement joins TRBV3-1 (or the pseudogene TRBV3-2) to TRBJ2-2, with TRBD1 matching over 7 bases. The ends lost 3 bases at V and 4 bases at J; junction bases unmatched: 14. The germline gives CDR1 LGHDT, CDR2 YNNKEL (reference sequence). This CDR3 contains 18 residues. The chain's CDR3 is CASSHQLKGAVITGELFF. The CDR3 DNA reads TGTGCCAGCAGCCACCAACTAAAGGGGGCAGTCATCACCGGGGAGCTGTTTTTT.

This clone was seen just once. The rearrangement links TRBV15 to TRBJ2-7, with D hard to call. The V end lost 0 bases, the J end lost 8 bases, and 11 bases lay between the germline ends. The germline gives CDR1 LNHNV, CDR2 YYDKDF (reference sequence). This CDR3 has 13 residues. CDR3 loop: CATSRDLRVKQYF. CDR3 nucleotides: TGTGCCACCAGCAGAGATCTTAGGGTTAAGCAGTACTTC.

This clone has just a few counts. The chain carries TRBV9 and TRBJ1-6, with a weak D call TRBD1 (5 bases). V was shortened by 3 bases and J by 4 bases, with 14 bases between the two germline ends. Germline V gene sequence: CDR1 SGDLS, CDR2 YYNGEE. The CDR3 sequence is 16 residues long. The CDR3 coding sequence is TGTGCCAGCAGCGGGCCCTCGGGACCGTATAATTCACCCCTCCACTTT. This translates into CASSGPSGPYNSPLHF.

This chain joins TRBV6-1 and TRBJ1-2, with 8 bases aligning to TRBD1. V lost 2 bases and J lost 4; bases outside the gene matches: 6. CDR3 length equals 15 residues. Looked up from germline, CDR1 is MNHNS and CDR2 is SASEGT. The CDR3 DNA is TGTGCCAGCAGTGAATCGACAGGGGCTCCCTATGGCTACACCTTC. Amino acid sequence: CASSESTGAPYGYTF.

J is TRBJ2-3 and V is TRBV7-8; D may be TRBD1 or TRBD2 (5 bases each). V shed 4 bases and J shed 3 bases, with 14 bases lying between them. CDR1 and CDR2 from the germline V gene are SGHVS and FQNEAQ. There are 15 residues in the CDR3. As DNA, the CDR3 is TGTGCCAGCAGCTCACTGGGGACGGAGACAGATACGCAGTATTTT. It specifies CASSSLGTETDTQYF.

This sequence joins TRBV4-3 and TRBJ1-2; a weak D match, TRBD1 (5 bases). Germline V CDR1 and CDR2: LGHNA, YSLEER. Trimming shortened V by 0 bases and J by 2 bases, and 13 bases separated the two germline ends. The CDR3 spans 16 residues. Here the CDR3 DNA reads TGCGCCAGCAGCCAAGATAGCGAGGGGTTAAACTATGGCTACACCTTC. This gives the protein CASSQDSEGLNYGYTF.

The gene calls are TRBV19 and TRBJ1-6; D might be TRBD1 (6 bases). The CDR3 is made up of 15 amino acids. V was clipped by 6 bases and J by 7 bases, with 16 bases between them. In germline, CDR1 is LNHDA, CDR2 SQIVND (reference sequence). DNA for the CDR3: TGTGCCAGTAGCACTACAGGGTCTCAGAATTCACCCCTCCACTTT. It encodes CASSTTGSQNSPLHF.